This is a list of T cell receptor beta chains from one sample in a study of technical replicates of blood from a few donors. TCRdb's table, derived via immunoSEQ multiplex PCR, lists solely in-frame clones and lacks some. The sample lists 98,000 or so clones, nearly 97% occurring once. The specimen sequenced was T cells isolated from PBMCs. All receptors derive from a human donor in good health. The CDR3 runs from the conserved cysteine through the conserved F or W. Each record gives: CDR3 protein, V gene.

CDR3: CASRGASTDTQYF
V: TRBV19

CDR3: CASSMGLAYEQYF
V: TRBV10-1

CDR3: CASSPPWGQSQETQYF
V: TRBV2

CDR3: CASSPGLAGVTEQFF
V: TRBV9

CDR3: CARDDRGTEAFF
V: TRBV30

CDR3: CASSLVEGVGYTF
V: TRBV7-9

CDR3: CASSQGRLAGHSGANVLTF
V: TRBV4-1

CDR3: CASSTETGINTEAFF
V: TRBV5-1

CDR3: CASSYSSRTYEQYF
V: TRBV6-5

CDR3: CASSISAPEQFF
V: TRBV5-6

CDR3: CASSQDGASGDEQFF
V: TRBV4-2

CDR3: CASRLAVNTGELFF
V: TRBV19

CDR3: CAWSHAGLEAFF
V: TRBV30

CDR3: CASSLDVRDTGELFF
V: TRBV5-1

CDR3: CASGGQHTEAFF
V: TRBV28

CDR3: CASSLRTRRGWTGELFF
V: TRBV27

CDR3: CASSLWAGAYEQYF
V: TRBV27

CDR3: CASSVGTRTGNTIYF
V: TRBV9

CDR3: CAWSSSPTGELFF
V: TRBV30

CDR3: CAWHPGANYGYTF
V: TRBV30

CDR3: CASSKIGGADTQYF
V: TRBV7-9

CDR3: CASSVQGGSYEQYF
V: TRBV2

CDR3: CASSPQTGVNYEQYF
V: TRBV5-1

CDR3: CASSSGTSGRYEQFF
V: TRBV6-6

CDR3: CASSLAGAGEKDTQYF
V: TRBV5-4

CDR3: CASSQVGQGGTEAFF
V: TRBV4-1

CDR3: CASSLWHSVYEQYF
V: TRBV5-1

CDR3: CAWSPGTGDLYSNQPQHF
V: TRBV30

CDR3: CAISEAVQDEQYF
V: TRBV10-3

CDR3: CASRLPGQGNEQYF
V: TRBV6-5

CDR3: CASSGTGGSYEQYF
V: TRBV2

CDR3: CASSIGEAAWGEQYF
V: TRBV19

CDR3: CASSAETGTVGGYTF
V: TRBV9

CDR3: CASSRQGTDTQYF
V: TRBV7-6

CDR3: CASRGTGVGNTIYF
V: TRBV5-1

CDR3: CASRYTGQDYGYTF
V: TRBV5-4

CDR3: CACSGLAGTTDTQYF
V: TRBV2

CDR3: CASSVDPVADTQYF
V: TRBV9

CDR3: CASSFQGRVYNEQFF
V: TRBV19

CDR3: CASTGEGRPRYGYTF
V: TRBV19